The 8 T cell receptor beta chains given below trace back to one sample, sequenced in a study of neoadjuvant anti-PD-1 for oral cavity cancer. TCRdb's table, derived via immunoSEQ multiplex PCR, lists solely in-frame clones and lacks some. The sample contains 65,000 to 70,000 clones, 86% of which appear only once. As to time point: after neoadjuvant nivolumab, at surgical resection. The sample here was PBMCs, taken after nivolumab (anti-PD-1) treatment. These TCRs come from a person between 40 and 79 years old with oral cavity squamous cell carcinoma.

The J gene is TRBJ2-2, the V gene TRBV5-1; D is unresolved. The CDR3 totals 16 residues. Deletions cut 4 bases from V and 1 base from J, with 14 bases between. Germline V CDR1 and CDR2: SGHRS, YFSETQ. CDR3 coding DNA: TGCGCCAGCAGCCCCTCTAGTCGACTGAACACCGGGGAGCTGTTTTTT. Protein: CASSPSSRLNTGELFF.

V gene TRBV6-5 combines with J gene TRBJ2-3; 8 bases agree with TRBD2. Germline CDR1 is MNHEY and CDR2 is SVGAGI. The CDR3 runs 15 residues. J lost 4 bases, V lost 7 bases, and 10 bases had no gene match. CDR3 bases: TGTGCCAGCACCCCCCGGACTAGCAGCCCAGATACGCAGTATTTT. This sequence encodes CASTPRTSSPDTQYF.

In its sample, this clone is medium-sized (0.01 to 0.1%). This chain links TRBV27 with TRBJ2-7, with D tentatively TRBD2 (6 bases). V was clipped by 5 bases and J by 2 bases, with 16 bases between them. Per the germline V gene, CDR1 is MNHEY and CDR2 is SMNVEV (reference sequence). The CDR3 totals 15 residues. CDR3: CASSAIAGTPYEQYF. The CDR3 DNA sequence: TGTGCCAGCAGTGCCATAGCAGGGACTCCCTACGAGCAGTACTTC.

This clone appeared once. The rearrangement uses TRBV10-2 and TRBJ1-2; D may be TRBD1 (6 bases). Germline V gene data show CDR1 as WSHSY and CDR2 as SAAADI. The CDR3 extends over 13 amino acids. Trimming took 5 bases from V and 4 from J, leaving 11 bases between them. The chain's CDR3 is CASSYREGYGYTF. The CDR3 nucleotides are TGCGCCAGCAGTTACAGGGAGGGCTATGGCTACACCTTC.

This clone came up a few times. V and J are TRBV7-2 and TRBJ2-7; D may be TRBD2 (5 bases). CDR3 length: 13 amino acids. Germline V gene lookup returns CDR1 SGHTA and CDR2 FQGNSA. V lost 5 bases, J lost 4 bases, and 12 bases lay in between. The CDR3 sequence: CASSPLSGYEQYF. CDR3 coding DNA: TGTGCCAGCAGCCCTTTGTCGGGGTACGAGCAGTACTTC.

As DNA, the CDR3 is TGCGCCAGCAGCCAAGGGCTATTCGGAGAGTCCACAATGTTCTTC. Translating gives CASSQGLFGESTMFF. The chain employs TRBV4-1 and TRBJ2-1; the D is unclear. The length of the CDR3 is 15 residues. Deletions cut 1 base from V and 15 bases from J, with 22 bases between. Germline V gene sequence: CDR1 MGHRA, CDR2 YSYEKL.

This chain links TRBV4-1 with TRBJ2-7; D might be TRBD2 (6 bases). Trimming removed 3 bases from V and 3 bases from J, with 9 bases in between. Germline V gives CDR1 MGHRA, CDR2 YSYEKL. The CDR3 consists of 13 residues. CDR3 amino acids: CASSQEGNYEQYF. In DNA form, the CDR3 reads TGCGCCAGCAGCCAGGAGGGTAACTACGAGCAGTACTTC.

This clone was observed once. The J gene is TRBJ2-2, the V gene TRBV5-1, with D possibly called TRBD1 or TRBD2 (5 bases each). The CDR3 extends over 19 amino acids. Germline V gene sequence: CDR1 SGHRS, CDR2 YFSETQ. V dropped 2 bases and J dropped 5 bases, with 25 bases sitting between them. CDR3: CASSFAPPGQARRTGELFF. The CDR3 DNA reads TGCGCCAGCAGCTTCGCCCCCCCGGGGCAGGCCCGCCGGACCGGGGAGCTGTTTTTT.